This TCR beta chain stems from a study of cytomegalovirus exposure and HLA in healthy donors. The germline gives CDR1 KGHSH, CDR2 LQKENI. Trimming took 4 bases from V and 3 from J; bases not matched to a gene: 3. The length of the CDR3 is 14 residues. Use of 60 Vbeta and 13 Jbeta primers characterized the PCR. Only in-frame clones appear in the TCRdb table, and some are missing; sequencing was by immunoSEQ multiplex PCR. The sample includes approximately 110,000 clones, roughly 78% of them seen just once. The rearrangement joins TRBV18 to TRBJ2-5; 9 positions match TRBD1. Sequencing was done on a sample of PBMCs. This receptor was identified in a middle-aged woman in good health and CMV-seronegative. The CDR3: CASSLRDREETQYF. DNA of the CDR3: TGTGCCAGCTCACTGAGGGACAGGGAAGAGACCCAGTACTTC.